This TCR beta chain came from a study of spatial heterogeneity in lung cancer. This clonotype was detected ten times or more. Trimming removed 10 bases at V and 3 bases at J, with 22 bases between. The CDR3 extends over 15 amino acids. Germline CDR1 MNHNY, CDR2 SVGAGI (reference sequence). Time point in this sample: sample taken at primary tumor resection. Whole RNA, which was extracted from tumor, nontumor lung tissue or frozen PBMC, was sequenced without any cell sorting. All TCR cDNA molecules were individually tagged with a unique molecular identifier. TCRdb re-derived calls from the 5' RACE reads in MiXCR, one entry per CDR3 protein. The sample holds tens of thousands of distinct CDR3 sequences; roughly 7% are singletons and the top ten take about 3%.

The material sequenced was PBMCs, taken at surgery. The receptor was isolated from a female donor with early-stage non-small cell lung cancer. The rearrangement joins TRBV6-6 to TRBJ2-7; possible D gene TRBD1, 6 bases. The CDR3: CATTPSGQTYYEQYF. The CDR3 DNA reads as TGTGCCACCACTCCCTCAGGACAGACTTACTACGAGCAGTACTTC.